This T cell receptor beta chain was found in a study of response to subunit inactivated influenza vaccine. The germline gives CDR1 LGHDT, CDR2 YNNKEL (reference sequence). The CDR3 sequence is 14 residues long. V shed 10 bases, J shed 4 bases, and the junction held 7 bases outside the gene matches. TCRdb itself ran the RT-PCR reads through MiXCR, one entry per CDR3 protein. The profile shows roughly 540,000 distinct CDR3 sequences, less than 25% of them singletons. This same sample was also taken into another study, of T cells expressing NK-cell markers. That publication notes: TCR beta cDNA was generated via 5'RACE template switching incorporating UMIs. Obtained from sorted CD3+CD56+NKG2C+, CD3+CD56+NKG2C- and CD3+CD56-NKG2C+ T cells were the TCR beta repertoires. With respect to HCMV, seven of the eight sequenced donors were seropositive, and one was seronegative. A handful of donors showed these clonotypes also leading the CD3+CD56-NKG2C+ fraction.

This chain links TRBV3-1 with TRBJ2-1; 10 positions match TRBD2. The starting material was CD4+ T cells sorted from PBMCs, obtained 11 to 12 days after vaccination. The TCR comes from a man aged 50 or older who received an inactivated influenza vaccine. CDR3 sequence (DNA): TGTGCCATCTCGTATAGCGGGAGGTACAATGAGCAGTTCTTC. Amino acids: CAISYSGRYNEQFF.